The source of this T cell receptor beta chain is a study of blood T cell repertoires in COVID-19 (TCRdb year 2020). With respect to the entire study: The collaborator samples originated in the United States, Italy and Spain and spanned the acute and convalescent phases of COVID-19. The material from the prospective study consisted of cDNA or gDNA derived from T cells, B-cell-depleted T cells, or PBMCs. Deeply sampled blood TCRbeta repertoires from subjects exposed to, actively infected with, or recovered from COVID-19 were included in the dataset. The repertoires were released in a freely available public database meant as a resource for research on the immune response to SARS-CoV-2. Samples came from the ongoing ImmuneRACE study (first 160 participants) plus 1,254 subjects from 6 global collaborators. Nearly every sample came with metadata listing a de-identified subject ID, COVID-19 status, age in years and sex. HLA class I and class II types, where available, came from metadata supplied by the sample provider rather than from assay-based typing.

Overall study outcomes, separate from this receptor: The amount of clinical and demographic metadata varied by source and participant and was provided uncurated.

The trim is 4 bases for V and 2 bases for J, with a gap of 20 bases between the germline ends. Measured from the cysteine to the phenylalanine, the CDR3 is 18 residues long. The CDR3 DNA has 54 bases and is translated from base 1. Via the germline V gene (reference sequence), CDR1 is LNHNV and CDR2 YYDKDF. TCRbeta CDR3 regions were amplified from genomic DNA using the immunoSEQ Assay, a bias-controlled multiplex PCR. The study's processing was this. Within the assay, amplification of reference gene primers was used to estimate how many nucleated cells each sample contained. To quantify the absolute abundance of each unique TCRbeta CDR3 rearrangement, sequence reads were collapsed and filtered. For each sample, productive Simpson clonality was calculated as the square root of Simpson's diversity index across productive rearrangements. The source is immuneACCESS, and TCRdb retained only in-frame sequences with V and J called. Part of the clones is not carried over; for the studies checked, unresolved V genes explain less than half of this, and the remainder is unexplained. V, J and clone size were drawn from that table, and D and trimming were deduced from the DNA. The sample table shows about 120,000 clones, and about 80% are seen once. The ten largest clones represent about 4% of the sample.

Collaborating institutions collected whole blood in K2EDTA tubes following their own protocols. Collaborator samples were shipped for TCRbeta analysis as frozen whole blood, isolated PBMCs, or DNA extracted from either sample type. A remark on this clone: Its antigen is still unknown. No per-base quality is available; no much larger clone lies one base away.

This receptor was obtained from a woman aged 80 or over with acute or convalescent COVID-19. The V gene is TRBV15 and the J gene is TRBJ2-2; TRBD1 is possibly the D segment (5 matching bases). Sequences were obtained from peripheral blood. The nucleotide sequence reads as follows: TGTGCCACCAGCAAAAGAAAAGGAAGGGGCCGAAACACCGGGGAGCTGTTTTTT. Its protein product is CATSKRKGRGRNTGELFF. Joined to the reference TRBV15 and TRBJ2-2 proteins, this CDR3 gives the full variable domain: DAMVIQNPRYQVTQFGKPVTLSCSQTLNHNVMYWYQQKSSQAPKLLFHYYDKDFNNEADTPDNFQSRRPNTSFCFLDIRSPGLGDTAMYLCATSKRKGRGRNTGELFFGEGSRLTVL.